This TCR beta chain is from a study of beta chain features in type 1 diabetes. A few counts support this clone. The antigen is undetermined. Since all of the isolated RNA was reverse transcribed, expressed TCRB transcripts were what got sequenced. An average of about 3.5 million reads was obtained for naive, central memory and regulatory T cell samples. Here immunoSEQ multiplex PCR was the method, and the copy in TCRdb shows in-frame clones only, minus some. The sample records almost 350,000 clones, about a tenth being singletons. Per the germline V gene, CDR1 is LNHDA and CDR2 is SQIVND (reference sequence). V lost 3 bases, J lost 4 bases, and 16 bases lay in between. This CDR3 has 16 residues. Whole-study findings and limits: Shorter TCRB CDR3s, moderately but significantly so, marked every one of the four CD4+ subsets in Type 1 diabetes patients.

This clonotype originated in a man aged 25-45 years with type 1 diabetes. V usage is TRBV19 and J usage is TRBJ2-1, with D maybe TRBD2 (5 bases). The source material was central memory CD4+ T cells from blood. CDR3 nucleotides: TGTGCCAGTAGTATGGCCCTGGGAGACATTTACAATGAGCAGTTCTTC. Residues: CASSMALGDIYNEQFF.